This TCR beta chain stems from a study of neurological immune-mediated disorders. This clonotype has at least ten counts. TCRdb analysed the 5' RACE reads with MiXCR anew, one entry per CDR3 protein. This table holds about 59,000 distinct CDR3 sequences, 10% to 15% found once. Germline CDR1 SGHTA, CDR2 FQGNSA. Trimming cost V 1 base and J 7 bases, with 9 bases left between them. There are 13 residues in the CDR3. This clonotype was sampled from a woman aged 60-75 years with HTLV-1-associated myelopathy (HAM/TSP). What was sequenced was PBMCs. The V gene is TRBV7-2, the J gene TRBJ2-3; D could derive from TRBD1 or TRBD2 (5 bases each). CDR3 nucleotide sequence: TGTGCCAGCAGCTTAGTTGGGGGAAATACGCAGTATTTT. Its translation is CASSLVGGNTQYF.